What follows are 20 T cell receptor beta chains derived from one specimen sequenced in a study of blood T cell repertoires in COVID-19. TCRdb's table, derived via immunoSEQ multiplex PCR, lists solely in-frame clones and lacks some. The sample consists of some 260,000 clones, around 84% of them appearing once. Sequencing input: PBMCs or T cells enriched from blood (not recorded which). These receptors were taken from a man aged 25 to 40 with acute COVID-19.

The chain has TRBV30 and TRBJ2-1; 13 bases line up with TRBD2. The CDR3 is made up of 13 amino acids. CDR1 and CDR2 (germline): GTSNPN, SVGIG (reference sequence). CDR3 DNA: TGTGCGGGGGGGACTAGCGGGATTAATGAGCAGTTCTTC. This translates into CAGGTSGINEQFF. Together with reference TRBV30 and TRBJ2-1, the CDR3 gives the full variable domain: SQTIHQWPATLVQPVGSPLSLECTVEGTSNPNLYWYRQAAGRGLQLLFYSVGIGQISSEVPQNLSASRPQDRQFILSSKKLLLSDSGFYLCAGGTSGINEQFFGPGTRLTVL.

V is TRBV30 and J is TRBJ2-1; maybe TRBD2 (6 bases). Trimming shortened V by 4 bases and J by 5 bases, and 12 bases separated the two germline ends. Germline CDR1 GTSNPN, CDR2 SVGIG (reference sequence). CDR3 length: 13 residues. For the CDR3, the DNA is TGTGCCTGGACCGGGACTGCCCACAATGAGCAGTTCTTC. Encoded protein: CAWTGTAHNEQFF.

The chain has TRBV6-6 and TRBJ1-4, with D tentatively TRBD1 (6 bases). Germline V gene sequence: CDR1 MNHNY, CDR2 SVGAGI (reference sequence). The CDR3 has 15 amino acids. V was clipped by 2 bases and J by 12 bases, with 19 bases between them. CDR3 sequence: CASSYPGTRDGELFF. DNA of the CDR3: TGTGCCAGCAGTTACCCCGGGACACGTGATGGGGAACTGTTTTTT.

The count of this clone is one. Other nucleotide sequences in the sample specify the same CDR3. This chain joins TRBV6-5 and TRBJ1-2, with a tentative D call TRBD1 (6 bases). CDR1 is MNHEY and CDR2 is SVGAGI in the germline V gene. Between the trimmed V and J ends, which lost 5 bases and 4 bases, there was a span of 11 bases. CDR3 length: 13 amino acids. DNA for the CDR3: TGTGCCAGCAGTCTACAGGGCCCCTATGGCTACACCTTC. Translated, it gives CASSLQGPYGYTF.

The rearrangement links TRBV5-4 to TRBJ1-6; TRBD1 is a possible D gene (6 bases). Germline assignment: CDR1 SGHNT and CDR2 YYREEE (reference sequence). CDR3 length: 14 amino acids. The germline V and J ends were trimmed by 4 bases and 10 bases, with 15 bases remaining between them. CDR3 in DNA: TGTGCCAGCAGCCTACGACAGGCAGCCTCACCCCTCCACTTT. Protein product: CASSLRQAASPLHF.

V and J are TRBV6-5 and TRBJ1-2; D is perhaps TRBD1 (6 bases). Between the trimmed V and J ends, which lost 2 bases and 8 bases, there was a span of 15 bases. This CDR3 region has 14 residues. Germline CDR1 reads MNHEY; CDR2 reads SVGAGI. This chain's CDR3 is CASSYLQGVEGYTF. CDR3 nucleotides: TGTGCCAGCAGTTACCTACAGGGTGTCGAGGGCTACACCTTC.

The rearrangement links TRBV6-5 to TRBJ2-7, with D tentatively TRBD1 (6 bases). The V end lost 7 bases, the J end lost 6 bases, and 19 bases lay between the germline ends. Germline V gene lookup returns CDR1 MNHEY and CDR2 SVGAGI. The CDR3 extends over 14 amino acids. The CDR3 nucleotides read TGTGCCAGCACCGAAAACAGGGTTGGCGGCGAGCAGTACGTC. Protein: CASTENRVGGEQYV.

This sequence joins TRBV11-1 and TRBJ1-2; D perhaps matches TRBD1 (6 bases). V was trimmed by 4 bases and J by 0 bases, leaving 9 bases between them. Germline assignment: CDR1 SGHAT and CDR2 FQDESV (reference sequence). The CDR3 sequence is 14 residues long. The CDR3 bases are TGTGCCAGCAGCTGGACAGCTTCTAACTATGGCTACACCTTC. Translated: CASSWTASNYGYTF. Full variable domain (missing parts from reference TRBV11-1 and TRBJ1-2): EAEVAQSPRYKITEKSQAVAFWCDPISGHATLYWYRQILGQGPELLVQFQDESVVDDSQLPKDRFSAERLKGVDSTLKIQPAELGDSAMYLCASSWTASNYGYTFGSGTRLTVV.

The rearrangement joins TRBV30 to TRBJ2-5; 7 nucleotides line up with TRBD2. Germline trimming cut 4 bases from V and 4 bases from J; bases unmatched to any gene: 3. This CDR3 comprises 12 residues. Germline values: CDR1 GTSNPN, CDR2 SVGIG (reference sequence). This CDR3 reads CAWKSGAETQYF. The CDR3 DNA follows: TGTGCCTGGAAGAGCGGGGCAGAGACCCAGTACTTC.

V gene TRBV5-6 combines with J gene TRBJ2-1; 8 bases fit TRBD2. The CDR3 is made up of 15 amino acids. Germline V gives CDR1 SGHDT, CDR2 YYEEEE. V was clipped by 2 bases and J by 14 bases; unmatched bases: 15. The CDR3 loop reads CASSFRSSSGSFKFF. In DNA form, the CDR3 reads TGTGCCAGCAGCTTTAGGTCGTCTAGCGGGTCCTTCAAGTTCTTC. Full variable domain (remainder filled in from reference TRBV5-6 and TRBJ2-1): DAGVTQSPTHLIKTRGQQVTLRCSPKSGHDTVSWYQQALGQGPQFIFQYYEEEERQRGNFPDRFSGHQFPNYSSELNVNALLLGDSALYLCASSFRSSSGSFKFFGPGTRLTVL.

The chain links TRBV29-1 to TRBJ2-5; TRBD2 agrees at 14 bases. CDR1 is SQVTM, CDR2 ANQGSEA, per germline. This CDR3 spans 15 amino acids. V dropped 4 bases and J dropped 1; count of bases not matched to a gene: 2. The chain's CDR3 is CSVGTSGGFQETQYF. CDR3 in DNA: TGCAGCGTTGGGACTAGCGGGGGGTTCCAAGAGACCCAGTACTTC.

This chain connects TRBV30 to TRBJ2-2; 7 bases are shared with TRBD1. Germline CDR1 GTSNPN, CDR2 SVGIG (reference sequence). The CDR3 runs to 16 residues. The J segment lost 3 bases and the V segment lost 5 bases, leaving 12 bases of the junction unmatched. The CDR3 DNA sequence: TGTGCCTGGGCCTCCGGGACAGTGTTATACACCGGGGAGCTGTTTTTT. Protein: CAWASGTVLYTGELFF.

The chain is built from TRBV11-2 and TRBJ1-1, with D uncertain. Germline assignment: CDR1 SGHAT and CDR2 FQNNGV. V lost 5 bases, J lost 5 bases, and 12 bases lay in between. This CDR3 contains 13 residues. CDR3 protein: CASSRMRGTEAFF. In DNA form, the CDR3 reads TGTGCCAGCAGCAGAATGCGGGGAACTGAAGCTTTCTTT.

The chain has TRBV6-4 and TRBJ2-1, with a tentative D call TRBD1 (5 bases). The CDR3 has 13 amino acids. Trimming took off 5 bases at V and 6 bases at J, with 11 bases between the two ends. The germline V gene encodes CDR1 MRHNA and CDR2 SNTAGT. CDR3 in amino acids: CASSMTESNEQFF. CDR3 DNA sequence: TGTGCCAGCAGTATGACAGAGAGCAATGAGCAGTTCTTC.

The CDR3 DNA is TGTGCCAGCTCACCAGGCGCCGGGGAGAACACTGAAGCTTTCTTT. The encoded protein is CASSPGAGENTEAFF. The chain uses TRBV18 and TRBJ1-1; D gene unclear. In germline, CDR1 is KGHSH, CDR2 LQKENI. The CDR3 is made up of 15 amino acids. V gave up 2 bases and J gave up 1 base, with 11 bases separating them.

This clone was observed a handful of times. This sequence joins TRBV5-6 and TRBJ1-3; D perhaps matches TRBD1 (6 bases). The CDR3 runs 15 residues. Looked up from germline, CDR1 is SGHDT and CDR2 is YYEEEE. The V gene lost 4 bases and the J gene lost 2 bases, with 13 bases spanning the gap. The CDR3 loop reads CASSGAGAAGNTIYF. The CDR3 coding sequence is TGTGCCAGCAGCGGAGCGGGGGCCGCTGGAAACACCATATATTTT.

V gene TRBV29-1 combines with J gene TRBJ1-2, with 12 bases aligning to TRBD1. The junction had 10 bases not matched to a gene; V was cut back by 6 bases and J by 2 bases. The CDR3 is made up of 16 amino acids. From germline, CDR1 is SQVTM and CDR2 ANQGSEA. CDR3 protein: CSVWGDRGHMNYGYTF. The CDR3, as DNA: TGCAGCGTCTGGGGGGACAGGGGGCATATGAACTATGGCTACACCTTC.

CDR3 nucleotide sequence: TGTGCCAGCAGTGTAAGACAGGGGGTGGAGAATGAGCAGTTCTTC. Amino acid sequence: CASSVRQGVENEQFF. V and J are TRBV27 and TRBJ2-1, with 9 bases that match TRBD1. The germline V gene encodes CDR1 MNHEY and CDR2 SMNVEV (reference sequence). This CDR3 comprises 15 residues. The ends lost 5 bases at V and 7 bases at J; junction bases unmatched: 9.

The chain combines TRBV3-1 (or the pseudogene TRBV3-2) with TRBJ1-6; D remains ambiguous. CDR3 length: 13 amino acids. The V gene's germline CDR1 is LGHDT and CDR2 YNNKEL (reference sequence). V lost 8 bases to trimming and J lost 4 bases, with 9 bases between them. The DNA of the CDR3 is TGTGCCAGCGGTAGCAGATATAATTCACCCCTCCACTTT. Translated, it gives CASGSRYNSPLHF.

The genes are TRBV11-2 and TRBJ2-2; 12 positions agree with TRBD2. Germline loops: CDR1 SGHAT, CDR2 FQNNGV. Trimming at V came to 5 bases and at J to 5 bases, leaving 9 bases not matched to a gene. The CDR3 extends over 17 amino acids. As DNA, the CDR3 is TGTGCCAGCAGCCCGCCGACTAGCGGGAGTTTAACCGGGGAGCTGTTTTTT. It is translated as CASSPPTSGSLTGELFF. The complete variable domain, with remaining parts taken from reference TRBV11-2 and TRBJ2-2, reads EAGVAQSPRYKIIEKRQSVAFWCNPISGHATLYWYQQILGQGPKLLIQFQNNGVVDDSQLPKDRFSAERLKGVDSTLKIQPAKLEDSAVYLCASSPPTSGSLTGELFFGEGSRLTVL.